The sequence of this T cell receptor (beta chain) was determined in a study of Graves' ophthalmopathy and Graves' hyperthyroidism. Across the study: Calling hyperthyroidism stable required that no ophthalmopathy show up within 18 months of follow-up.

The germline V gene has CDR1 LGHNA and CDR2 YSLEER. Trimming took off 0 bases at V and 2 bases at J, with 8 bases between the two ends. The CDR3 is made up of 15 amino acids. This clonotype has a handful of counts. Its antigen is unknown. Clinical symptoms and serum thyroxine were used for diagnosis; TRAb, thyroid ultrasound and orbital computed tomography were also relied on. From RNA, the CDR3 regions of TCR beta chains were amplified and sequenced. First-round RT-PCR relied on HTBI primers, and a second-round multiplex PCR came next. From the multiplex PCR reads, TCRdb called clonotypes with MiXCR, one entry per CDR3 protein. The sample shows roughly 1.1 million distinct CDR3 sequences, about 35% of them seen only once. Whole-study findings and limits: The majority of expanded thyroid clonotypes above 0.001 frequency also occurred in blood.

Sequenced material: peripheral blood or thyroid tissue (not recorded which). This TCR was recovered from an adult man with Graves' hyperthyroidism. This sequence joins TRBV4-3 and TRBJ1-5, with D unresolved. DNA for the CDR3: TGCGCCAGCAGCCAAGAGTATCAGGGCAATCAGCCCCAGCATTTT. Its protein is CASSQEYQGNQPQHF.